The next 22 T cell receptor beta chains were all read from a single sample in a study of graft-versus-host responses after intestinal transplantation. The method was immunoSEQ multiplex PCR; TCRdb's version includes in-frame clones alone and lacks a portion of them. This sample has approximately 82,000 clones, with 91% found just once. No antigen has been identified for these receptors. The input for sequencing was unstimulated CD4+ T cells sorted from spleen or lymph node cells, taken before intestinal transplant. The receptors here all came from a human donor who received an intestinal transplant.

This chain joins TRBV9 and TRBJ2-1, with no clear D. Trimming took off 6 bases at V and 0 bases at J, with 16 bases between the two ends. This CDR3 is built from 16 residues. Per the germline V gene, CDR1 is SGDLS and CDR2 is YYNGEE. CDR3 coding DNA: TGTGCCAGCAACCCCACGACTGGCAGCTCCTACAATGAGCAGTTCTTC. Translation: CASNPTTGSSYNEQFF.

The CDR3 DNA sequence: TGTGCCTGGAGTCCACCCCTGAGGTCACCCCTCCACTTT. Translation: CAWSPPLRSPLHF. V is TRBV30 and J is TRBJ1-6, with D unresolved. From germline, CDR1 is GTSNPN and CDR2 SVGIG (reference sequence). CDR3 size: 13 residues. The V gene lost 2 bases and the J gene lost 10 bases, with 12 bases spanning the gap.

The genes are TRBV6-4 and TRBJ2-3, with D possibly matching TRBD2 (6 bases). The CDR3 sequence is 13 residues long. Looked up from germline, CDR1 is MRHNA and CDR2 is SNTAGT. The CDR3 here is CASLGGAEDTQYF. The CDR3 bases are TGTGCTTCGCTAGGAGGGGCCGAAGATACGCAGTATTTT.

In nucleotides, the CDR3 is TGCGCCAGCAGCTTGGGACTAGCGGGGGGGCAGTACTTC. Amino acid sequence: CASSLGLAGGQYF. This chain uses TRBV5-1 with TRBJ2-7, with 13 bases that match TRBD2. Germline CDR1 is SGHRS and CDR2 is YFSETQ. This CDR3 is built from 13 residues. V lost 0 bases to trimming and J lost 9 bases; unmatched junction nucleotides: 0.

The chain combines TRBV29-1 with TRBJ2-7, with TRBD1 identical over 8 bases. The germline gives CDR1 SQVTM, CDR2 ANQGSEA. V was pared by 5 bases and J by 3 bases, with 6 bases of the junction left unmatched. This CDR3 has 13 amino acids. The CDR3 protein is CSVRDRNGYEQYF. The CDR3 DNA follows: TGCAGCGTTAGGGACAGGAACGGCTACGAGCAGTACTTC.

The V and J genes are TRBV4-1 and TRBJ2-7; 8 positions agree with TRBD2. Trimming took 0 bases from V and 1 from J; bases not matched to a gene: 2. The CDR3 totals 15 residues. Germline assignment: CDR1 MGHRA and CDR2 YSYEKL. The CDR3 DNA follows: TGCGCCAGCAGCCAAGAGGTAGCGGGATCCTACGAGCAGTACTTC. Translated: CASSQEVAGSYEQYF.

The V gene is TRBV14, the J gene TRBJ1-1; 8 positions match TRBD1. V lost 0 bases to trimming and J lost 3 bases; unmatched junction nucleotides: 15. Germline assignment: CDR1 SGHDN and CDR2 FVKESK. The CDR3 loop spans 19 amino acids. In DNA, the CDR3 is TGTGCCAGCAGCCAAGACTTAATAGGGGCAGGGGGCAGGGACACTGAAGCTTTCTTT. This codes for CASSQDLIGAGGRDTEAFF. The full variable domain, completed using reference TRBV14 and TRBJ1-1, is EAGVTQFPSHSVIEKGQTVTLRCDPISGHDNLYWYRRVMGKEIKFLLHFVKESKQDESGMPNNRFLAERTGGTYSTLKVQPAELEDSGVYFCASSQDLIGAGGRDTEAFFGQGTRLTVV.

The chain carries TRBV9 and TRBJ2-7, with 13 bases identical to TRBD2. Germline V gives CDR1 SGDLS, CDR2 YYNGEE. With 3 bases clipped from V and 7 bases from J, the junction kept 7 bases outside the gene matches. The CDR3 covers 15 residues. The CDR3 here is CASSATSGGPVEQYF. Written as DNA, the CDR3 is TGTGCCAGCAGCGCGACTAGCGGGGGGCCGGTAGAGCAGTACTTC.

The chain carries TRBV16 and TRBJ2-7, with 7 nucleotides matching TRBD1. CDR1 is KGHSY, CDR2 FQNENV, per germline. This CDR3 has 14 residues. V shed 2 bases and J 3 bases; nucleotides not matched to a gene: 4. The DNA of the CDR3 is TGTGCCAGCAGCCAAGTCGGGACAGTCTACGAGCAGTACTTC. It encodes CASSQVGTVYEQYF.

The chain joins TRBV30 to TRBJ2-3; TRBD2 aligns across 14 bases. This CDR3 region has 15 residues. Per germline, CDR1 GTSNPN and CDR2 SVGIG (reference sequence). V lost 5 bases to trimming and J lost 11 bases; unmatched junction nucleotides: 12. The CDR3 sequence is CAWEKGTSGGVGQYF. CDR3 sequence (DNA): TGTGCCTGGGAAAAAGGGACTAGCGGGGGTGTCGGGCAGTATTTT.

J is TRBJ2-1 and V is TRBV9, with 7 bases fitting TRBD2. Looked up from germline, CDR1 is SGDLS and CDR2 is YYNGEE. CDR3 length: 15 residues. With V trimmed by 4 bases and J by 2 bases, 6 bases remained unmatched. CDR3 DNA: TGTGCCAGCAGCTGGGGGGGGGAACCCTACAATGAGCAGTTCTTC. Its translation is CASSWGGEPYNEQFF.

V and J are TRBV7-9 and TRBJ2-1; 8 bases agree with TRBD1. Germline V gene data show CDR1 as SEHNR and CDR2 as FQNEAQ (reference sequence). The CDR3 is 14 amino acids. The V segment lost 2 bases and the J segment 8 bases; nucleotides outside the gene matches: 5. CDR3 loop: CASSLYDRGYEQFF. CDR3 in DNA: TGTGCCAGCAGCTTATACGACAGGGGATATGAGCAGTTCTTC.

The rearrangement uses TRBV4-3 and TRBJ1-5; D unresolved. Germline V CDR1 and CDR2: LGHNA, YSLEER. V was cut by 1 base and J by 3 bases, with 10 bases left in between. The CDR3 extends over 15 amino acids. The CDR3, as DNA: TGCGCCAGCAGCCAAGGTAGACACGTCAATCAGCCCCAGCATTTT. Protein product: CASSQGRHVNQPQHF.

This chain's CDR3 is CASSADDRAPRTGELFF. The DNA of the CDR3 is TGTGCCAGCAGCGCCGACGACAGGGCCCCGCGGACCGGGGAGCTGTTTTTT. The V call is TRBV5-6, the J call TRBJ2-2; the match to TRBD1 covers 7 bases. Trimming took 4 bases from V and 5 from J; bases not matched to a gene: 14. CDR3 size: 17 residues. Germline-derived CDR1 and CDR2 are SGHDT and YYEEEE. Full variable domain (outside the CDR3, taken from reference TRBV5-6 and TRBJ2-2): DAGVTQSPTHLIKTRGQQVTLRCSPKSGHDTVSWYQQALGQGPQFIFQYYEEEERQRGNFPDRFSGHQFPNYSSELNVNALLLGDSALYLCASSADDRAPRTGELFFGEGSRLTVL.

Of note for this clone: The CDR3 ends on some other residue instead of the conserved phenylalanine or tryptophan, so this is likely a read error. The CDR3 DNA follows: TGCGCCAGCAGCCAACTCCGACAGGGGAAAGCGCTGGCCCAGCATCTT. This encodes CASSQLRQGKALAQHL. The chain combines TRBV4-3 with TRBJ1-5, with TRBD1 identical over 8 bases. The ends lost 2 bases at V and 11 bases at J; junction bases unmatched: 14. CDR3 length equals 16 residues. Germline-derived CDR1 and CDR2 are LGHNA and YSLEER.

This clone came up once. This chain joins TRBV19 and TRBJ2-7; TRBD2 aligns across 8 bases. The CDR3 is 16 amino acids. The trim removed 4 bases at V and 0 bases at J, leaving 8 bases unmatched. Germline assignment: CDR1 LNHDA and CDR2 SQIVND (reference sequence). Here the CDR3 reads CASSTTGTSDSYEQYF. CDR3 sequence (DNA): TGTGCCAGTAGTACAACCGGGACTAGTGACTCCTACGAGCAGTACTTC.

The gene calls are TRBV4-3 and TRBJ2-1; TRBD2 matches 10 bases. V lost 0 bases, J lost 4 bases, and 15 bases stayed unmatched. Germline V gene sequence: CDR1 LGHNA, CDR2 YSLEER. The CDR3 is 20 residues long. DNA for the CDR3: TGCGCCAGCAGCCAAGACCCGCATAAGTCACTAGCGGGGACTTACAATGAGCAGTTCTTC. This translates into CASSQDPHKSLAGTYNEQFF.

The chain uses TRBV11-2 and TRBJ1-1; D is ambiguous. Deletions cut 1 base from V and 0 bases from J, with 6 bases between. CDR1 and CDR2 from the germline V gene are SGHAT and FQNNGV. The CDR3 is 14 amino acids. The CDR3 DNA follows: TGTGCCAGCAGCTTAGGTCGGGTGAACACTGAAGCTTTCTTT. Residues: CASSLGRVNTEAFF.

The genes are TRBV5-6 and TRBJ1-3, with 8 positions matching TRBD1. The V and J ends lost 2 bases and 4 bases, in that order; junction bases with no gene match: 5. Germline lookup yields CDR1 SGHDT and CDR2 YYEEEE. The CDR3 has 15 amino acids. The CDR3 loop reads CASSLPTGGGNTIYF. The CDR3 nucleotides read TGTGCCAGCAGCTTACCTACAGGGGGAGGAAACACCATATATTTT.

This chain joins TRBV7-9 and TRBJ1-2, with D uncertain. The CDR3 covers 15 residues. Trimming stripped 2 bases from V and 1 base from J, with 11 bases between. Germline loops: CDR1 SEHNR, CDR2 FQNEAQ (reference sequence). The CDR3 here is CASSLHEDFNYGYTF. CDR3 coding DNA: TGTGCCAGCAGCTTACACGAGGATTTTAACTATGGCTACACCTTC.

The chain combines TRBV7-2 with TRBJ1-6, with D uncertain. There are 14 residues in the CDR3. CDR1 is SGHTA, CDR2 FQGNSA, per germline. V lost 4 bases to trimming and J lost 9 bases, with 13 bases between them. The CDR3 bases are TGTGCCAGCAGCTCTCAGGTGTTTGGTTCACCCCTCCACTTT. This translates into CASSSQVFGSPLHF.

The V call is TRBV7-8, the J call TRBJ2-7, with TRBD2 matching over 9 bases. J gave up 5 bases and V 7 bases, and 15 bases lay outside the gene matches. The germline V gene has CDR1 SGHVS and CDR2 FQNEAQ. The CDR3 length is 16 residues. The CDR3 region has the DNA TGTGCCAGCACCAAGGGTGCTAGTAGCGGGGGCGACGAGCAGTACTTC. Protein sequence: CASTKGASSGGDEQYF.